This T cell receptor beta chain derives from a study of T cells in Graves' hyperthyroidism and ophthalmopathy. Study-level background: It was at initial diagnosis, before any treatment, that peripheral blood was collected.

This clonotype has at least ten counts. At least 3 on the Clinical Activity Score was recorded for ophthalmopathy patients, who also had NOSPECS grade at least 4 and duration under 3 months. The J segment lost 1 base and the V segment lost 2 bases, leaving 3 bases of the junction unmatched. Germline V lookup: CDR1 MDHEN, CDR2 SYDVKM. CDR3 length: 15 amino acids. Amplified TCR beta CDR3 regions came from RNA transcripts. HTBI primers were the set used in a first-round RT-PCR of the TCR CDR3. MiXCR was run by TCRdb on the multiplex PCR reads, yielding one entry per CDR3 protein. The table includes around 610,000 distinct CDR3 sequences, approximately 15% detected once.

The material sequenced was blood. The V gene is TRBV28, the J gene TRBJ2-7, with TRBD1 matching over 9 bases. The source of this sequence is a woman aged 35 to 49 with Graves' ophthalmopathy. CDR3 sequence: CASSLKQGASYEQYF. The CDR3, as DNA: TGTGCCAGCAGTTTAAAACAGGGGGCGTCCTACGAGCAGTACTTC.